A single T cell receptor beta chain is shown here with its context. The sample is drawn from a study of blood T cells in healthy people across ages. The total RNA that was extracted per sample amounted to at least 5.5 micrograms. A sample-barcoded 5' primer and a J-beta primer mix were used in a second PCR of roughly 6 to 11 cycles. The template-switch adaptor was a 5' adaptor with 12 random nucleotides. It tagged each cDNA molecule. TCRdb re-derived calls from the 5' RACE reads in MiXCR, one entry per CDR3 protein. The sample shows fewer than 900,000 distinct CDR3 sequences, 49% of them seen only once. This TCR came from a woman aged 55-70 years in good health. Sequenced material: blood.

CDR3 DNA: TGCGCCAGCAGATACGCCGTAGGGGCAACTAATGAAAAACTGTTTTTT. It is translated as CASRYAVGATNEKLFF. The V and J genes are TRBV4-1 and TRBJ1-4, with D possibly being TRBD1 (5 bases). V shed 6 bases and J shed 0 bases, with 14 bases lying between them. From germline, CDR1 is MGHRA and CDR2 YSYEKL. The CDR3 extends over 16 amino acids.